The rows below give T cell receptor beta chains drawn from one sample of a study of cytomegalovirus exposure and HLA in healthy donors. Method: immunoSEQ multiplex PCR; TCRdb's copy keeps in-frame clones and lacks some. The sample lists about 200,000 clones, roughly 80% seen once, with about 1.7% in the top ten. Sample: PBMCs. These receptors all come from a woman younger than 30 in good health and CMV-seronegative. Each CDR3 is given with its conserved first and last residue. The D gene is left open where the match is weak. Clone size is shown for a subset of rows, as once, few, many or a class of expanded clone.

abundance,d_gene,j_gene,v_gene,CDR3nt,CDR3aa
NA,TRBD1,TRBJ2-1,TRBV30,TGTGCCTGGACCGGGACAGGGGTTGCAGATGAGCAGTTCTTC,CAWTGTGVADEQFF
NA,NA,TRBJ2-2,TRBV19,TGTGCCAGTAATTCCGACAGGAACACCGGGGAGCTGTTTTTT,CASNSDRNTGELFF
once,NA,TRBJ1-1,TRBV7-2,TGTGCCAGCAGCTTAGCACAGAGGAACACTGAAGCTTTCTTT,CASSLAQRNTEAFF
once,NA,TRBJ2-1,TRBV6-5,TGTGCCAGCAGTCCTTTAGCGGCCGGGGAGCAGTTCTTC,CASSPLAAGEQFF
NA,NA,TRBJ2-3,TRBV5-6,TGTGCCAGCAGCACCCTGGACACCCGTAAATCCACAGATACGCAGTATTTT,CASSTLDTRKSTDTQYF
NA,NA,TRBJ1-6,TRBV21-1,TGTGCCAGCAGCAAAGGGCAAACAGGCTATAATTCACCCCTCCACTTT,CASSKGQTGYNSPLHF
NA,NA,TRBJ1-6,TRBV27,TGTGCCAGCAGTTTTCTTCAGGCAAATTCACCCCTCCACTTT,CASSFLQANSPLHF
few,NA,TRBJ1-1,TRBV10-1,TGCGCCAGCGATCACCGGGGACACCTTGAAGCTTTCTTT,CASDHRGHLEAFF
NA,NA,TRBJ1-2,TRBV5-5,TGTGCCAGCAGCTTGGTTCTAGTAGGGGCCAACTATGGCTACACCTTC,CASSLVLVGANYGYTF
NA,TRBD1,TRBJ1-1,TRBV7-2,TGTGCCAGCAGCTTAAGACAGGGGAACACTGAAGCTTTCTTT,CASSLRQGNTEAFF
NA,NA,TRBJ1-6,TRBV9,TGTGCCAGCAGCCAGGACAGAAATTCACCCCTCCACTTT,CASSQDRNSPLHF
NA,TRBD2,TRBJ2-1,TRBV13,TGTGCCAGCAGCTTTTTCACAGCGGGAACCTACAATGAGCAGTTCTTC,CASSFFTAGTYNEQFF
NA,TRBD1,TRBJ1-2,TRBV7-8,TGTGCCAGCAGCTTAGGAGGTGGGACAGGGACTAACTATGGCTACACCTTC,CASSLGGGTGTNYGYTF
NA,NA,TRBJ1-3,TRBV28,TGTGCCAGCAGTTCCAACAGACAGGTCTCTGGAAACACCATATATTTT,CASSSNRQVSGNTIYF
NA,NA,TRBJ1-3,TRBV7-9,TGTGCCAGCAGCTTCGAGTACTCTGGAAACACCATATATTTT,CASSFEYSGNTIYF
few,NA,TRBJ1-4,TRBV4-3,TGCGCCAGCAGCCAAGATTGGGGAGGGTACGGTGAAAAACTGTTTTTT,CASSQDWGGYGEKLFF
NA,NA,TRBJ1-4,TRBV7-9,TGTTCCAGCAGCTTAGCATCCGGGAGGTATGAAAAACTGTTTTTT,CSSSLASGRYEKLFF
NA,NA,TRBJ2-3,TRBV27,TGTGCCAGCAGTTTATCGGTGGGGGCCGCGGAAGATACGCAGTATTTT,CASSLSVGAAEDTQYF
NA,NA,TRBJ2-1,TRBV7-9,TGTGCCAGCAGCTTCGGACTTGACGGGAGATCCTACAATGAGCAGTTCTTC,CASSFGLDGRSYNEQFF
once,NA,TRBJ2-5,TRBV9,TGTGCCAGCAGCGAGGGGGGGGAGACCCAGTACTTC,CASSEGGETQYF
NA,TRBD2,TRBJ2-3,TRBV30,TGTGCCTGGAGCCGATCTAGCGGTTCGGGAACAGATACGCAGTATTTT,CAWSRSSGSGTDTQYF
NA,TRBD2,TRBJ2-5,TRBV13,TGTGCCAGCAGCGCCGGGACTAGCGGGAGGGAGACCCAGTACTTC,CASSAGTSGRETQYF
NA,NA,TRBJ1-2,TRBV5-6,TGTGCCAGCAGCTCGGCGGGGCGGAGGGATGGCTACACCTTC,CASSSAGRRDGYTF
once,TRBD1,TRBJ1-2,TRBV28,TGTGCCAGCACCCTTTGGCAGGGGGACGGCTACACCTTC,CASTLWQGDGYTF
NA,NA,TRBJ2-2,TRBV2,TGTGCCAGCAGTGCGGGTAACACCGGGGAGCTGTTTTTT,CASSAGNTGELFF
NA,TRBD1,TRBJ1-2,TRBV5-8,TGTGCCAGCAGCTTCGAAGGACAGGGGGATTACTATGGCTACACCTTC,CASSFEGQGDYYGYTF
NA,NA,TRBJ2-7,TRBV7-8,TGTGCCAGCAGCCGCGACACCTACTTCTACGAGCAGTACTTC,CASSRDTYFYEQYF
NA,NA,TRBJ2-7,TRBV6-5,TGTGCCAGCAGCCGCACAGGGACCTACGAGCAGTACTTC,CASSRTGTYEQYF